This passage covers 31 T cell receptor beta chains from one sample sequenced in a study of CD8+CD57+ T cells in acquired aplastic anemia. Patients sequenced had flow cytometry evidence of CD8+CD57+ cell expansion. It was genomic DNA that served as the template for profiling TCR beta VDJ and CDR3. In TCRdb, the reads were re-called with MiXCR into one record per CDR3 protein. The sample consists of under 350,000 distinct CDR3 sequences, around three fifths of them appearing once. Material: sorted CD4+, CD8+, or CD8+CD57+ T cells (not recorded which) from PBMCs. The receptors here all came from a human donor with aplastic anemia.

This rearrangement joins TRBV20-1 to TRBJ2-1; D is possibly TRBD1 (5 bases). CDR3 length equals 14 residues. Trimming removed 3 bases from V and 8 bases from J, with 17 bases in between. The germline V gene has CDR1 DFQATT and CDR2 SNEGSKA (reference sequence). DNA for the CDR3: TGCAGTGCTAGGAGCGCAGGGTCTTACGATGAGCAGTTCTTC. It codes for CSARSAGSYDEQFF.

This chain links TRBV7-3 with TRBJ1-1; 9 positions match TRBD1. Germline V gene data show CDR1 as SGHTA and CDR2 as FQGTGA. The CDR3 sequence is 15 residues long. V lost 4 bases to trimming and J lost 3 bases; unmatched junction nucleotides: 6. The CDR3 here is CASSSGQGMDTEAFF. In nucleotides, the CDR3 is TGTGCCAGCAGCTCGGGACAGGGCATGGACACTGAAGCTTTCTTT.

This clonotype was counted a few times. V usage is TRBV19 and J usage is TRBJ2-1, with 7 bases matching TRBD2. CDR3 length: 14 amino acids. With V trimmed by 5 bases and J by 3 bases, 4 bases remained unmatched. The germline V gene has CDR1 LNHDA and CDR2 SQIVND (reference sequence). In DNA, the CDR3 is TGTGCCAGTAGTTTAGCGGGCGACTACAATGAGCAGTTCTTC. Encoded protein: CASSLAGDYNEQFF.

This clonotype was counted at least ten times. The chain couples TRBV24-1 to TRBJ1-2; D remains unclear. Germline-derived CDR1 and CDR2 are KGHDR and SFDVKD. This CDR3 has 12 amino acids. V lost 1 base and J lost 6, with 5 bases in between. CDR3 sequence reads: CATSDFGNGYTF. CDR3 nucleotide sequence: TGTGCCACCAGTGATTTTGGGAATGGCTACACCTTC.

This chain uses TRBV7-2 with TRBJ1-1; tentative D call: TRBD1 (5 bases). Germline-derived CDR1 and CDR2 are SGHTA and FQGNSA. With 5 bases removed from V and 8 bases from J, the gap between germline ends came to 15 bases. This CDR3 has 13 amino acids. CDR3 in amino acids: CASSPGRVAEAFF. CDR3 nucleotide sequence: TGTGCCAGCAGCCCAGGGAGGGTAGCGGAAGCTTTCTTT.

The chain couples TRBV20-1 to TRBJ2-1, with D tentatively TRBD1 or TRBD2 (5 bases each). This CDR3 has 15 amino acids. Germline-derived CDR1 and CDR2 are DFQATT and SNEGSKA (reference sequence). Trimming pared 6 bases from V and 2 bases from J, leaving 17 bases between. CDR3 in amino acids: CSAPKGLAPYNEQFF. For the CDR3, the DNA is TGCAGTGCCCCCAAGGGGCTAGCACCCTACAATGAGCAGTTCTTC.

CDR3 protein: CATGISDGEQFF. The CDR3 bases are TGTGCCACCGGAATAAGTGACGGTGAGCAGTTCTTC. V is TRBV10-3 and J is TRBJ2-1; D is unresolved. The CDR3 spans 12 residues. V lost 10 bases, J lost 9 bases, and 16 bases lay in between. Per germline, CDR1 ENHRY and CDR2 SYGVKD.

CDR3 coding DNA: TGTGCCAGCATGGGGACAGGGGGGCAGTATTTT. The encoded protein is CASMGTGGQYF. V is TRBV2 and J is TRBJ2-3; 11 bases match TRBD1. V dropped 7 bases and J dropped 11; count of bases not matched to a gene: 2. The germline V gene encodes CDR1 SNHLY and CDR2 FYNNEI. The CDR3 has 11 amino acids.

The gene calls are TRBV29-1 and TRBJ1-5; 8 positions agree with TRBD1. The junction had 4 bases not matched to a gene; V was cut back by 4 bases and J by 5 bases. The CDR3 loop spans 13 amino acids. Germline lookup yields CDR1 SQVTM and CDR2 ANQGSEA. CDR3 residues: CSVVQGADQPQHF. CDR3 nucleotide sequence: TGCAGCGTTGTGCAGGGGGCGGATCAGCCCCAGCATTTT. Drawing the rest from reference TRBV29-1 and TRBJ1-5, the complete variable domain is SAVISQKPSRDICQRGTSLTIQCQVDSQVTMMFWYRQQPGQSLTLIATANQGSEATYESGFVIDKFPISRPNLTFSTLTVSNMSPEDSSIYLCSVVQGADQPQHFGDGTRLSIL.

The chain combines TRBV19 with TRBJ2-1; no clear D gene. Germline V CDR1 and CDR2: LNHDA, SQIVND (reference sequence). V was clipped by 3 bases and J by 3 bases, with 6 bases between them. The CDR3 spans 13 residues. The DNA of the CDR3 is TGTGCCAGTAGTATCGTCTACTACAATGAGCAGTTCTTC. Encoded protein: CASSIVYYNEQFF. The entire variable domain, with the rest obtained from reference TRBV19 and TRBJ2-1, is as follows: DGGITQSPKYLFRKEGQNVTLSCEQNLNHDAMYWYRQDPGQGLRLIYYSQIVNDFQKGDIAEGYSVSREKKESFPLTVTSAQKNPTAFYLCASSIVYYNEQFFGPGTRLTVL.

The chain recombines TRBV7-6 with TRBJ2-5, with a weak D call TRBD1 (6 bases). The CDR3 has 15 amino acids. The germline V gene encodes CDR1 SGHVS and CDR2 FNYEAQ. Trimming shortened V by 5 bases and J by 4 bases, and 17 bases separated the two germline ends. DNA of the CDR3: TGTGCCAGCAGCCAAACGTACAGGGTAGGAGAGACCCAGTACTTC. Protein product: CASSQTYRVGETQYF.

V and J are TRBV5-1 and TRBJ2-6; the D call may be TRBD1 or TRBD2 (5 bases each). V lost 8 bases, J lost 0 bases, and 24 bases lay in between. The CDR3 extends over 19 amino acids. Germline V gene sequence: CDR1 SGHRS, CDR2 YFSETQ. The chain's CDR3 is CASQFGHGIRSSGANVLTF. The CDR3 DNA reads as TGCGCCAGTCAATTTGGACACGGGATCCGAAGCTCTGGGGCCAACGTCCTGACTTTC.

This sequence joins TRBV5-5 and TRBJ2-5; 11 nucleotides align to TRBD2. The germline CDR1 and CDR2 sequences are SGHKS and YYEKEE (reference sequence). Germline trimming cut 0 bases from V and 5 bases from J; bases unmatched to any gene: 3. The CDR3 is 15 amino acids. In DNA form, the CDR3 reads TGTGCCAGCAGCTTGGGACTAGCGGGGTCCGAGACCCAGTACTTC. This gives the protein CASSLGLAGSETQYF.

This clonotype has just a few counts. The chain combines TRBV11-2 with TRBJ2-2; possibly TRBD1 or TRBD2 for D (5 bases each). The CDR3 has 15 residues. V lost 5 bases and J lost 1, with 11 bases in between. Germline values: CDR1 SGHAT, CDR2 FQNNGV. The chain's CDR3 is CASSAPGRNTGELFF. CDR3 nucleotide sequence: TGTGCCAGCAGCGCACCGGGGCGGAACACCGGGGAGCTGTTTTTT.

This clonotype was detected only once. The V and J genes are TRBV5-5 and TRBJ1-5; no firm D call. From germline, CDR1 is SGHKS and CDR2 YYEKEE (reference sequence). The CDR3 has 14 amino acids. V lost 4 bases and J 0 bases, leaving 8 bases between the germline ends. CDR3 DNA: TGTGCCAGCAGCCCCCGCCTTAGCAATCAGCCCCAGCATTTT. Translating it yields CASSPRLSNQPQHF.

The J gene is TRBJ2-1, the V gene TRBV7-9; possible D gene TRBD1, 5 bases. There are 15 residues in the CDR3. Germline V gene sequence: CDR1 SEHNR, CDR2 FQNEAQ (reference sequence). V was trimmed by 5 bases and J by 5 bases, leaving 16 bases between them. The DNA of the CDR3 is TGTGCCAGCAGCAAAGTGGGGCCCTGGGACAATGAGCAGTTCTTC. Protein sequence: CASSKVGPWDNEQFF.

The chain has TRBV10-3 and TRBJ2-3; TRBD1 might be the D (6 bases). Trimming stripped 5 bases from V and 4 bases from J, with 13 bases between. This CDR3 contains 14 residues. CDR1 is ENHRY and CDR2 is SYGVKD in the germline V gene. CDR3 DNA: TGTGCCATCAGTCCGACAGGCCCGCCAGATACGCAGTATTTT. Protein sequence: CAISPTGPPDTQYF.

This clonotype was counted a few times. This chain links TRBV10-3 with TRBJ2-1, with a weak D call TRBD1 (6 bases). The CDR3 length is 10 residues. Trimming cost V 10 bases and J 14 bases, with 15 bases left between them. Germline loops: CDR1 ENHRY, CDR2 SYGVKD. In DNA, the CDR3 is TGTGCCACCTTACAGGGTAAAGAGTTCTTC. Encoded protein: CATLQGKEFF.

In the case of this clonotype: Here the CDR3 omits its conserved ending phenylalanine or tryptophan, so a read error is the likely source. V usage is TRBV5-1 and J usage is TRBJ2-7, with 8 bases that match TRBD2. Germline V gene sequence: CDR1 SGHRS, CDR2 YFSETQ. Unmatched junction bases numbered 9, after V lost 0 bases and J lost 7 bases. The CDR3 runs to 15 residues. The chain's CDR3 is CASSLVAGKRNEQYL. CDR3 sequence (DNA): TGCGCCAGCAGCTTGGTAGCGGGGAAGCGGAATGAGCAGTACCTC.

This chain links TRBV7-9 with TRBJ2-2, with 8 bases identical to TRBD1. Trimming removed 4 bases from V and 6 bases from J; junction bases left unmatched: 4. Germline lookup yields CDR1 SEHNR and CDR2 FQNEAQ (reference sequence). The CDR3 spans 14 residues. This CDR3 reads CASSWAGGSGELFF. The CDR3 DNA is TGTGCCAGCAGCTGGGCAGGGGGCTCCGGGGAGCTGTTTTTT.

The count of this clonotype is one. The chain couples TRBV19 to TRBJ1-1; D is possibly TRBD1 (5 bases). CDR1 and CDR2 from the germline V gene are LNHDA and SQIVND (reference sequence). The CDR3 runs to 14 residues. The V gene lost 3 bases and the J gene lost 3 bases, with 11 bases spanning the gap. The CDR3 loop reads CASSILWGDTEAFF. The CDR3 DNA reads as TGTGCCAGTAGTATTCTTTGGGGGGACACTGAAGCTTTCTTT.

This clonotype was detected many times. The chain recombines TRBV25-1 with TRBJ2-7; 10 positions agree with TRBD2. J gave up 2 bases and V 10 bases, and 5 bases lay outside the gene matches. This CDR3 spans 13 amino acids. Germline assignment: CDR1 MGHDK and CDR2 SYGVNS. CDR3 coding DNA: TGTGCCACCCGGACTAGCGGAACCTACGAGCAGTACTTC. Its protein product is CATRTSGTYEQYF.

This clonotype was counted ten times or more. The J gene is TRBJ2-1, the V gene TRBV5-1, with D possibly TRBD1 on 6 matching bases. The CDR3 totals 12 residues. The V and J ends lost 2 bases and 8 bases respectively, with 8 bases between them. Germline values: CDR1 SGHRS, CDR2 YFSETQ. The DNA for the CDR3 is TGCGCCAGCAGCTTAGGGGGTTATGAGCAGTTCTTC. This gives the protein CASSLGGYEQFF.

The rearrangement joins TRBV7-9 to TRBJ2-7; weak D call: TRBD1 (6 bases). Germline V lookup: CDR1 SEHNR, CDR2 FQNEAQ (reference sequence). The V gene lost 3 bases and the J gene lost 7 bases, with 13 bases spanning the gap. CDR3 size: 13 residues. As DNA, the CDR3 is TGTGCCAGCAGCTTCCGGACAGCACAAGAGCAGTACTTC. It translates to CASSFRTAQEQYF.

The chain couples TRBV6-4 to TRBJ2-7; TRBD1 is a possible D gene (6 bases). The CDR3 runs 13 residues. V lost 0 bases and J lost 6, with 9 bases in between. Germline assignment: CDR1 MRHNA and CDR2 SNTAGT. CDR3 protein: CASSDSSTGEQYF. In DNA form, the CDR3 reads TGTGCCAGCAGTGACTCCTCGACAGGCGAGCAGTACTTC.

The chain uses TRBV7-2 and TRBJ2-7; 7 bases agree with TRBD2. The CDR3 extends over 15 amino acids. CDR1 is SGHTA and CDR2 is FQGNSA in the germline V gene. The trim removed 1 base at V and 7 bases at J, leaving 10 bases unmatched. The CDR3 DNA reads as TGTGCCAGCAGCTTAGGGGTGGGAGGGCCGGATGAGCAGTACTTC. Its translation is CASSLGVGGPDEQYF.

J is TRBJ1-1 and V is TRBV7-9; tentatively, D is TRBD1 (5 bases). CDR3 size: 15 residues. Germline values: CDR1 SEHNR, CDR2 FQNEAQ (reference sequence). The ends were cut back, 1 base at V and 3 bases at J, with 12 bases in the middle. CDR3: CASSLVGGGDTEAFF. DNA for the CDR3: TGTGCCAGCAGCTTAGTGGGAGGAGGGGACACTGAAGCTTTCTTT.

This clonotype turned up a few times. The gene calls are TRBV7-9 and TRBJ2-7; TRBD2 aligns across 7 bases. V shed 1 base and J 6 bases; nucleotides not matched to a gene: 6. The CDR3 is 14 amino acids. Germline CDR1 SEHNR, CDR2 FQNEAQ (reference sequence). CDR3 in amino acids: CASSLDGGLVEQYF. The CDR3 nucleotides read TGTGCCAGCAGCTTAGACGGCGGACTAGTCGAGCAGTACTTC.

The rearrangement uses TRBV15 and TRBJ1-2; weak D call: TRBD1 (6 bases). Looked up from germline, CDR1 is LNHNV and CDR2 is YYDKDF (reference sequence). The CDR3 covers 15 residues. Between the trimmed V and J ends, which lost 0 bases and 3 bases, there was a span of 11 bases. Here the CDR3 reads CATSRDRGAYYGYTF. The CDR3 coding sequence is TGTGCCACCAGCAGAGATAGGGGGGCTTACTATGGCTACACCTTC. Drawing the rest from reference TRBV15 and TRBJ1-2, the complete variable domain is DAMVIQNPRYQVTQFGKPVTLSCSQTLNHNVMYWYQQKSSQAPKLLFHYYDKDFNNEADTPDNFQSRRPNTSFCFLDIRSPGLGDTAMYLCATSRDRGAYYGYTFGSGTRLTVV.

This clonotype was seen many times. This rearrangement joins TRBV5-8 to TRBJ2-7; possible D gene TRBD1, 6 bases. CDR1 and CDR2 from the germline V gene are SGHTS and YDEGEE. Trimming took 0 bases from V and 6 from J, leaving 10 bases between them. This CDR3 has 13 amino acids. CDR3 DNA sequence: TGTGCCAGCAGCTTGGGGACAGAGTCCGAGCAGTACTTC. Translated: CASSLGTESEQYF.

In the case of this clonotype: One end of the junction fails to match germline, which may point to a read error. V gene TRBV7-9 combines with J gene TRBJ2-7; a possible D gene is TRBD2 (5 bases). CDR1 is SEHNR and CDR2 is FQNEAQ in the germline V gene (reference sequence). This CDR3 has 12 residues. The CDR3: CASSEGNHEQYF. The CDR3 coding sequence is TGCGCCAGCAGCGAGGGCAACCACGAGCAGTACTTC.